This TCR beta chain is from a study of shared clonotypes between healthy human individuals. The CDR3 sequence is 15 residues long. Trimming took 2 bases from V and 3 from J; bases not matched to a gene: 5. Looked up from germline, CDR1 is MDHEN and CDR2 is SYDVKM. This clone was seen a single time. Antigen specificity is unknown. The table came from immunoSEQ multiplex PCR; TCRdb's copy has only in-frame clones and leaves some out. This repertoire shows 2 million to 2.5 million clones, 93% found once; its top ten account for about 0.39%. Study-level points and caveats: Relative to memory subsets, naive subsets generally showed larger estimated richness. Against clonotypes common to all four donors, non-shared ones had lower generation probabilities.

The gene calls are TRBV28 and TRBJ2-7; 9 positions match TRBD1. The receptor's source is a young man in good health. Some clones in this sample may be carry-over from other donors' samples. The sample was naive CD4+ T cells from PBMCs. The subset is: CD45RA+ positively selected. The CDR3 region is CASSLLGQGRYEQYF. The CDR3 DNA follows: TGTGCCAGCAGTTTACTGGGACAGGGCCGCTACGAGCAGTACTTC.